This TCR beta chain came from a study of blood T cell repertoires in COVID-19. Whole-study context: The cDNA or gDNA used as material had been derived from T cells, B-cell-depleted T cells, or PBMCs.

The CDR3 sequence is 17 residues long. Unmatched junction bases numbered 17, after V lost 6 bases and J lost 6 bases. Germline-derived CDR1 and CDR2 are SGDLS and YYNGEE. Profiled with immunoSEQ multiplex PCR; TCRdb holds only in-frame clones, not every one. The sample lists tens of thousands of clones, roughly 88% seen once, with 20% to 25% in the top ten. This sequence was found in an elderly woman with acute or convalescent COVID-19. V gene TRBV9 combines with J gene TRBJ2-1; 8 bases map to TRBD2. The material sequenced was peripheral blood. The CDR3 DNA is TGTGCCAGCACCTTCGGAGCGGGAGCTCTGTCGGGCAATGAGCAGTTCTTC. It specifies CASTFGAGALSGNEQFF.